This section outlines one T cell receptor (beta chain) sequence together with its context. The repertoire was sequenced with immunoSEQ multiplex PCR; TCRdb's copy has only in-frame clones and lacks some. Of approximately 94,000 clones listed, approximately 90% are singletons. This entry comes from a study of T cell changes during pregnancy in multiple sclerosis. The sample in question was peripheral blood, obtained after pregnancy. The sequence derives from a female donor with multiple sclerosis, enrolled in a pregnancy study.

CDR3 DNA sequence: TGCGCCAGCAGTTCCCGCTACGAGCAGTACTTC. Translating gives CASSSRYEQYF. The chain is built from TRBV10-2 and TRBJ2-7; no definite D call. Trimming shortened V by 5 bases and J by 3 bases, and 5 bases separated the two germline ends. Germline loops: CDR1 WSHSY, CDR2 SAAADI. The CDR3 has 11 residues.